The 27 T cell receptor beta chains given below trace back to one sample, sequenced in a study of blood T cell repertoires in COVID-19. Profiling relied on immunoSEQ multiplex PCR, and the TCRdb table lists in-frame clones only, not all of them. The data show some 150,000 clones, more than 75% seen once. Sequencing was performed on peripheral blood. These receptor sequences come from a man between 65 and 80 years old with acute or convalescent COVID-19.

J is TRBJ2-3 and V is TRBV5-1; 15 bases agree with TRBD2. Germline-derived CDR1 and CDR2 are SGHRS and YFSETQ. The CDR3 has 15 amino acids. The V gene end was trimmed by 5 bases and the J gene end by 8 bases; junction bases not matched to a gene: 6. This CDR3 is CASRSPGLAGGTQYF. DNA for the CDR3: TGCGCCAGCAGATCTCCGGGACTAGCGGGAGGTACGCAGTATTTT. Drawing the rest from reference TRBV5-1 and TRBJ2-3, the complete variable domain is KAGVTQTPRYLIKTRGQQVTLSCSPISGHRSVSWYQQTPGQGLQFLFEYFSETQRNKGNFPGRFSGRQFSNSRSEMNVSTLELGDSALYLCASRSPGLAGGTQYFGPGTRLTVL.

The chain is built from TRBV29-1 and TRBJ1-1; weak D call: TRBD1 (6 bases). The CDR3 is made up of 16 amino acids. Germline V lookup: CDR1 SQVTM, CDR2 ANQGSEA. The V end lost 2 bases, the J end lost 0 bases, and 16 bases lay between the germline ends. CDR3 region: CSVEIPRGGVNTEAFF. DNA for the CDR3: TGCAGCGTTGAAATTCCCAGGGGAGGGGTGAACACTGAAGCTTTCTTT.

The V and J genes are TRBV19 and TRBJ1-1; 8 bases agree with TRBD1. The V gene end was trimmed by 5 bases and the J gene end by 7 bases; junction bases not matched to a gene: 3. The CDR3 contains 12 residues. The germline gives CDR1 LNHDA, CDR2 SQIVND (reference sequence). The CDR3 is CASSLGTGEAFF. CDR3 nucleotides: TGTGCCAGTAGTCTGGGGACAGGTGAAGCTTTCTTT.

The chain links TRBV24-1 to TRBJ2-6; no reliable D call. Germline CDR1 reads KGHDR; CDR2 reads SFDVKD. The V end was cut by 3 bases, the J end by 0 bases, with 5 bases between. This CDR3 comprises 15 residues. The CDR3 DNA is TGTGCCACCAGTGATCACTACTCTGGGGCCAACGTCCTGACTTTC. It codes for CATSDHYSGANVLTF.

The chain links TRBV6-5 to TRBJ2-7; 7 positions match TRBD1. V dropped 6 bases and J dropped 1; count of bases not matched to a gene: 3. CDR1 is MNHEY, CDR2 SVGAGI, per germline. The CDR3 has 13 residues. CDR3 region: CASRGTASYEQYF. The CDR3 DNA reads TGTGCCAGCAGGGGGACAGCATCCTACGAGCAGTACTTC.

The chain links TRBV7-9 to TRBJ2-3; 10 bases align to TRBD1. Per the germline V gene, CDR1 is SEHNR and CDR2 is FQNEAQ (reference sequence). V was pared by 7 bases and J by 0 bases, with 4 bases of the junction left unmatched. There are 15 residues in the CDR3. CDR3 DNA sequence: TGTGCCAGCACTCTGGGACAGGGGAGCACAGATACGCAGTATTTT. Translation gives CASTLGQGSTDTQYF. The complete variable domain, with remaining parts taken from reference TRBV7-9 and TRBJ2-3, reads DTGVSQNPRHKITKRGQNVTFRCDPISEHNRLYWYRQTLGQGPEFLTYFQNEAQLEKSRLLSDRFSAERPKGSFSTLEIQRTEQGDSAMYLCASTLGQGSTDTQYFGPGTRLTVL.

This rearrangement joins TRBV5-6 to TRBJ2-5, with TRBD2 matching 8 bases. The CDR3 length is 15 residues. The ends lost 3 bases at V and 5 bases at J; junction bases unmatched: 9. The V gene's germline CDR1 is SGHDT and CDR2 YYEEEE. The CDR3 loop reads CASSSLAEGVETQYF. CDR3 bases: TGTGCCAGCAGCTCACTAGCGGAGGGGGTTGAGACCCAGTACTTC.

V and J are TRBV19 and TRBJ1-5; D is possibly TRBD1 (6 bases). This CDR3 region has 13 residues. CDR1 and CDR2 (germline): LNHDA, SQIVND (reference sequence). V lost 9 bases and J 5 bases, leaving 14 bases between the germline ends. The CDR3 coding sequence is TGTGCCAGCAAGACAGGATTTGATCAGCCCCAGCATTTT. It is translated as CASKTGFDQPQHF.

V usage is TRBV28 and J usage is TRBJ2-7; TRBD1 matches 9 bases. The CDR3 runs 15 residues. Looked up from germline, CDR1 is MDHEN and CDR2 is SYDVKM. V lost 7 bases and J lost 3; bases outside the gene matches: 10. The DNA of the CDR3 is TGTGCCAGCACCCCCCAGGGACAGGGTGACTACGAGCAGTACTTC. It codes for CASTPQGQGDYEQYF.

The V gene is TRBV19, the J gene TRBJ2-1; 11 bases are shared with TRBD2. J gave up 12 bases and V 3 bases, and 10 bases lay outside the gene matches. Germline V CDR1 and CDR2: LNHDA, SQIVND (reference sequence). This CDR3 comprises 15 residues. For the CDR3, the DNA is TGTGCCAGTAGTATGGGAACTAGCGGGGGTTCTTGGCAGTTCTTC. This sequence encodes CASSMGTSGGSWQFF.

The chain has TRBV9 and TRBJ2-5; TRBD1 agrees at 8 bases. Looked up from germline, CDR1 is SGDLS and CDR2 is YYNGEE. After removal of 5 bases from V and 4 bases from J, the junction contained 4 bases not matched to a gene. The CDR3 is 13 amino acids. CDR3 in amino acids: CASSQGAAETQYF. The CDR3 DNA reads TGTGCCAGCAGTCAGGGGGCCGCAGAGACCCAGTACTTC.

The chain has TRBV14 and TRBJ2-7; 8 positions match TRBD2. Germline CDR1 SGHDN, CDR2 FVKESK. The CDR3 runs 16 residues. J gave up 3 bases and V 1 base, and 8 bases lay outside the gene matches. Here the CDR3 DNA reads TGTGCCAGCAGCCAAGCGGGAGGGGACCGGAGCTACGAGCAGTACTTC. It specifies CASSQAGGDRSYEQYF.

The rearrangement uses TRBV5-1 and TRBJ1-4; D not resolved. The germline CDR1 and CDR2 sequences are SGHRS and YFSETQ. CDR3 length: 14 residues. Trimming removed 3 bases at V and 7 bases at J, with 13 bases between. CDR3 sequence: CASSSGASGEKLFF. CDR3 sequence (DNA): TGCGCCAGCAGCTCGGGAGCCTCGGGTGAAAAACTGTTTTTT.

The V gene is TRBV7-2, the J gene TRBJ2-7, with TRBD2 matching over 8 bases. Germline assignment: CDR1 SGHTA and CDR2 FQGNSA. Germline trimming cut 1 base from V and 6 bases from J; bases unmatched to any gene: 5. The CDR3 extends over 14 amino acids. The CDR3 is CASSLGGGFFEQYF. As DNA, the CDR3 is TGTGCCAGCAGCTTAGGCGGGGGGTTCTTCGAGCAGTACTTC.

This sequence joins TRBV6-5 and TRBJ1-2; D uncertain. The V and J ends lost 8 bases and 2 bases respectively, with 3 bases between them. CDR1 and CDR2 from the germline V gene are MNHEY and SVGAGI. The CDR3 covers 10 residues. The CDR3 sequence is CASQNYGYTF. The CDR3 nucleotides read TGTGCCAGCCAAAACTATGGCTACACCTTC.

Only one count was recorded for this clone. The chain uses TRBV24-1 and TRBJ2-3; 9 bases agree with TRBD1. The CDR3 spans 16 residues. V gave up 7 bases and J gave up 3 bases; unmatched junction bases: 10. Germline CDR1 is KGHDR and CDR2 is SFDVKD. The CDR3 bases are TGTGCCACCAGCGCAACCGGGACAGGGCGTACAGATACGCAGTATTTT. It translates to CATSATGTGRTDTQYF.

The chain recombines TRBV2 with TRBJ2-2; tentative D call: TRBD1 (6 bases). The CDR3 is 14 amino acids. V lost 6 bases, J lost 2 bases, and 10 bases lay in between. Germline loops: CDR1 SNHLY, CDR2 FYNNEI. The CDR3 loop reads CASRWDTNTGELFF. CDR3 nucleotides: TGTGCCAGCAGATGGGACACCAACACCGGGGAGCTGTTTTTT.

The chain uses TRBV11-2 and TRBJ2-5; TRBD2 matches 13 bases. This CDR3 has 17 residues. The V segment lost 3 bases and the J segment 0 bases; nucleotides outside the gene matches: 4. Germline CDR1 is SGHAT and CDR2 is FQNNGV. CDR3 region: CASSLGGTSGDQETQYF. DNA of the CDR3: TGTGCCAGCAGCTTGGGGGGGACTAGCGGGGACCAAGAGACCCAGTACTTC.

The chain couples TRBV19 to TRBJ2-7; perhaps TRBD2 as D (7 bases). Germline CDR1 is LNHDA and CDR2 is SQIVND (reference sequence). The CDR3 length is 16 residues. V lost 3 bases, J lost 6 bases, and 21 bases lay in between. The chain's CDR3 is CASSMRGLGGAAEQYF. The CDR3 bases are TGTGCCAGTAGTATGCGGGGCTTGGGGGGGGCCGCCGAGCAGTACTTC.

The chain is built from TRBV6-5 and TRBJ2-3, with 8 positions matching TRBD2. This CDR3 is 15 amino acids long. V trimming: 7 bases; J trimming: 1 base; junction bases outside the gene matches: 7. Germline V lookup: CDR1 MNHEY, CDR2 SVGAGI. CDR3 residues: CASKPGTRGTDTQYF. The CDR3 bases are TGTGCCAGCAAACCCGGGACTAGGGGCACAGATACGCAGTATTTT.

This clone was counted only a few times. This chain uses TRBV7-9 with TRBJ2-6; the match to TRBD1 covers 9 bases. Per germline, CDR1 SEHNR and CDR2 FQNEAQ (reference sequence). V lost 5 bases to trimming and J lost 3 bases; unmatched junction nucleotides: 11. The CDR3 contains 18 residues. CDR3 region: CASSLGQGTLGGANVLTF. CDR3 coding DNA: TGTGCCAGCAGCCTAGGACAGGGGACCCTCGGTGGGGCCAACGTCCTGACTTTC.

V usage is TRBV24-1 and J usage is TRBJ2-1; D perhaps matches TRBD1 (5 bases). Germline-derived CDR1 and CDR2 are KGHDR and SFDVKD. The CDR3 is 15 amino acids. V gave up 4 bases and J gave up 8 bases, with 17 bases separating them. The CDR3 is CATSETNLPRDEQFF. Written as DNA, the CDR3 is TGTGCCACCAGTGAAACGAACCTTCCCAGGGATGAGCAGTTCTTC.

The rearrangement uses TRBV2 and TRBJ1-3, with 7 bases matching TRBD1. CDR3 length: 16 amino acids. Germline trimming cut 5 bases from V and 3 bases from J; bases unmatched to any gene: 10. The germline CDR1 and CDR2 sequences are SNHLY and FYNNEI. In DNA, the CDR3 is TGTGCCAGCAGTACTCCAACCGGGACAGTTGGAAACACCATATATTTT. Translating it yields CASSTPTGTVGNTIYF.

This chain links TRBV7-2 with TRBJ2-7, with 9 bases fitting TRBD2. The junction had 9 bases not matched to a gene; V was cut back by 2 bases and J by 1 base. The CDR3 has 17 residues. Germline V gene sequence: CDR1 SGHTA, CDR2 FQGNSA. DNA for the CDR3: TGTGCCAGCAGCTTACCCCCATCGGCGGGGGGGTCCTACGAGCAGTACTTC. Protein: CASSLPPSAGGSYEQYF. Complete variable domain (other parts from reference TRBV7-2 and TRBJ2-7): GAGVSQSPSNKVTEKGKDVELRCDPISGHTALYWYRQSLGQGLEFLIYFQGNSAPDKSGLPSDRFSAERTGGSVSTLTIQRTQQEDSAVYLCASSLPPSAGGSYEQYFGPGTRLTVT.

The chain carries TRBV6-2 or TRBV6-3 and TRBJ2-3, with 8 positions matching TRBD1. Germline trimming cut 2 bases from V and 2 bases from J; bases unmatched to any gene: 9. The CDR3 is 17 residues long. Germline-derived CDR1 and CDR2 are MNHEY and SVGEGT. The CDR3 DNA follows: TGTGCCAGCAGTTACCGTAGGACAGGGCTCGTCACAGATACGCAGTATTTT. It is translated as CASSYRRTGLVTDTQYF.

The V gene is TRBV29-1, the J gene TRBJ2-5; 8 positions agree with TRBD2. The CDR3 contains 15 residues. CDR1 and CDR2 from the germline V gene are SQVTM and ANQGSEA. V was pared by 4 bases and J by 5 bases, with 12 bases of the junction left unmatched. DNA for the CDR3: TGCAGCGTTGCCCAGCGGGGGTGGGAGGAGGAGACCCAGTACTTC. Protein product: CSVAQRGWEEETQYF.

There are a few counts of this clone. The genes are TRBV3-1 (or the pseudogene TRBV3-2) and TRBJ1-3; possibly TRBD1 for D (6 bases). V was pared by 4 bases and J by 2 bases, with 15 bases between. Germline CDR1 reads LGHDT; CDR2 reads YNNKEL (reference sequence). This CDR3 spans 16 amino acids. CDR3 in amino acids: CASSPTGGEPGNTIYF. In DNA, the CDR3 is TGTGCCAGCAGCCCTACTGGGGGCGAACCTGGAAACACCATATATTTT.